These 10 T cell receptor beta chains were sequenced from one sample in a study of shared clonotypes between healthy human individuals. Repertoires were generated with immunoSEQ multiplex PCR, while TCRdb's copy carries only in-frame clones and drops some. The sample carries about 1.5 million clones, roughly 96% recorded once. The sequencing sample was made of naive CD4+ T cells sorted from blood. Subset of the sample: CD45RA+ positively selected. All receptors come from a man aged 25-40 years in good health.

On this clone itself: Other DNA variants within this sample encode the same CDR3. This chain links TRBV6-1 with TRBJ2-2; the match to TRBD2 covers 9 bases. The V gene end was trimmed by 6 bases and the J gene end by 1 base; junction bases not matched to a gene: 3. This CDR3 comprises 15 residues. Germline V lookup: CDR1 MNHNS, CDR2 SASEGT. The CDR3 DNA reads TGTGCCAGCAGCGCACTAGCGGGGAACACCGGGGAGCTGTTTTTT. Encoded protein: CASSALAGNTGELFF.

CDR3 protein: CASSVRESRAHEQYF. CDR3 nucleotides: TGTGCCAGCAGCGTCAGGGAGTCTCGGGCCCACGAGCAGTACTTC. V and J are TRBV5-7 and TRBJ2-7; either TRBD1 or TRBD2 may fit D (5 bases each). TRBV5-7 is an open reading frame whose function is uncertain. V was clipped by 4 bases and J by 5 bases, with 19 bases between them. The CDR3 extends over 15 amino acids.

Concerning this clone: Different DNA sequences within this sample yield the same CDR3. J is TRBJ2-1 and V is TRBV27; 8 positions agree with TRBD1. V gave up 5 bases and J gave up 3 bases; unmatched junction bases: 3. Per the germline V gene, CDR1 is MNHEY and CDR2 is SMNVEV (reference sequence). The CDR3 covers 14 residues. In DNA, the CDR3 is TGTGCCAGCAGTCCGGGACAGGTCTACAATGAGCAGTTCTTC. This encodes CASSPGQVYNEQFF.

CDR3 coding DNA: TGTGCCAGCAGTGACGTACTGAACACTGAAGCTTTCTTT. Residues: CASSDVLNTEAFF. The J gene is TRBJ1-1, the V gene TRBV2; D gene ambiguous. The CDR3 length is 13 residues. V was shortened by 3 bases and J by 0 bases, with 5 bases between the two germline ends. CDR1 and CDR2 from the germline V gene are SNHLY and FYNNEI.

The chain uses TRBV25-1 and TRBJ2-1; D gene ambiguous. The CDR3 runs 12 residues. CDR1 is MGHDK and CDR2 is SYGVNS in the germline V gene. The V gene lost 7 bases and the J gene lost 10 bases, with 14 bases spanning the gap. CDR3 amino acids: CASNKGLGEQFF. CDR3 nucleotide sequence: TGTGCCAGCAACAAGGGTCTCGGGGAGCAGTTCTTC.

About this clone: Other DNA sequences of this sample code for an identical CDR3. This CDR3 is CASSSLAGGVTDTQYF. In DNA, the CDR3 is TGCGCCAGCAGCTCCCTAGCGGGAGGTGTGACAGATACGCAGTATTTT. This chain connects TRBV5-1 to TRBJ2-3; 11 bases are a match to TRBD2. Losses at the gene ends were 3 bases for V and 3 bases for J; bases not matched to a gene: 6. This CDR3 comprises 16 residues. The germline gives CDR1 SGHRS, CDR2 YFSETQ.

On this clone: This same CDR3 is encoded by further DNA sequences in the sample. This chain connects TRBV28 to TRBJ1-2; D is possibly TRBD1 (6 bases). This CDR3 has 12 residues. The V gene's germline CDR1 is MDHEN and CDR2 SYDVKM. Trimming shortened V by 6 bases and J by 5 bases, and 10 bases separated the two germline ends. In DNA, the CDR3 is TGTGCCAGCAGCTTGGACAGATATGGCTACACCTTC. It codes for CASSLDRYGYTF.

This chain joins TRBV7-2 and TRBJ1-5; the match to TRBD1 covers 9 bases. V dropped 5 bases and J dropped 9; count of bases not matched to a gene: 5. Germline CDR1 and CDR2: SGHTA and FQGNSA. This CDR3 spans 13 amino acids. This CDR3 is CASSIQTGGPQHF. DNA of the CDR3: TGTGCCAGCAGCATACAGACAGGGGGGCCCCAGCATTTT.

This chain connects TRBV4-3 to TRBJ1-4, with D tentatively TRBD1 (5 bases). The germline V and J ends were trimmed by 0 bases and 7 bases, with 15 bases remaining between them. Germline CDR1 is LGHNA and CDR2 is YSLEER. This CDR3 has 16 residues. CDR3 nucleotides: TGCGCCAGCAGCCAAGATTACGGGGGAAACGGTGAAAAACTGTTTTTT. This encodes CASSQDYGGNGEKLFF.

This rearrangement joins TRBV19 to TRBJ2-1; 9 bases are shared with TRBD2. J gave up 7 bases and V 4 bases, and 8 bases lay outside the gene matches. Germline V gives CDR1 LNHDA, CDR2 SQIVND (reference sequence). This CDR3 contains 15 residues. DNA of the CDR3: TGTGCCAGTAGTACGTATAGCGGGAGTGCGAATGAGCAGTTCTTC. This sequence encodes CASSTYSGSANEQFF.